This entry describes one TCR beta chain. V was trimmed by 4 bases and J by 2 bases, leaving 7 bases between them. The CDR3 covers 14 residues. Germline V gene sequence: CDR1 SGHRS, CDR2 YFSETQ. The data were obtained in a study of blood T cells in healthy people across ages. Alongside a J-beta primer mix, a sample-barcoded 5' primer served in a second PCR lasting roughly 7 to 11 cycles. TCRdb redid the calling of the 5' RACE reads with MiXCR, one entry per CDR3 protein. The data contain about 690,000 distinct CDR3 sequences, around 38% of them singletons. This TCR derives from a man older than 75 in good health. The V gene is TRBV5-1, the J gene TRBJ2-6; D is unclear. The sequencing sample was made of blood. CDR3 DNA: TGCGCCAGCAGCAGGAATACTGGGGCCAACGTCCTGACTTTC. Its translation is CASSRNTGANVLTF.